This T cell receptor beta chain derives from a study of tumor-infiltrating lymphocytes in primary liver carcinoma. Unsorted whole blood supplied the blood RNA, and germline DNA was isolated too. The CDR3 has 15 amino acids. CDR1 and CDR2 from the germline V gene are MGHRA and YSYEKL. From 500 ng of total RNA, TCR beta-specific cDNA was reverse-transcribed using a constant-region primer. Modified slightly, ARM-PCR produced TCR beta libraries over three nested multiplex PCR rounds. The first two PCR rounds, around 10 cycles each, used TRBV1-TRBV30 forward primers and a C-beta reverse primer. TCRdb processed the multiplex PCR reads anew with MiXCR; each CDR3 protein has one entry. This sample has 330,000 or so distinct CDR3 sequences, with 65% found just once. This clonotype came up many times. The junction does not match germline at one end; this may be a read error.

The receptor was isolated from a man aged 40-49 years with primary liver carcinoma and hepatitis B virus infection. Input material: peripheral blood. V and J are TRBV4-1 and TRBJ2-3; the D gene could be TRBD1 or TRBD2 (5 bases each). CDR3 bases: TGCGCCAGCAGCCAAGATCAACGGGGCGTTATAATTCAGGATTTT. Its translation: CASSQDQRGVIIQDF.